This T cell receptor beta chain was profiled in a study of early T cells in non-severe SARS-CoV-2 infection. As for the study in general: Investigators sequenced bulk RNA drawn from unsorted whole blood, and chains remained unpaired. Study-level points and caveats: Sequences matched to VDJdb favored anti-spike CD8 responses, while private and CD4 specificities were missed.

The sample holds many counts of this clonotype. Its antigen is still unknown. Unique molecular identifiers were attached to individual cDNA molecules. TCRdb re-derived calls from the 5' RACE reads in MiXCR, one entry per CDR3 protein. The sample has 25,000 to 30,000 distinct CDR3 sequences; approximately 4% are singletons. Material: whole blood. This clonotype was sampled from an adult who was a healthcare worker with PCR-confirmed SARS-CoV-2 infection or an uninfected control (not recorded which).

This CDR3 is CASSLENSNQPQHF. Written as DNA, the CDR3 is TGTGCCAGCAGCTTGGAGAATAGCAATCAGCCCCAGCATTTT. This chain joins TRBV11-2 and TRBJ1-5, with no clear D. The germline CDR1 and CDR2 sequences are SGHAT and FQNNGV. The CDR3 loop spans 14 amino acids. V lost 3 bases, J lost 0 bases, and 6 bases lay in between.